This TCR beta chain was observed in a study of Ad26.COV2.S vaccination and SARS-CoV-2 variants. Documented treatment: some 20 received Ad26.COV2.S at low or high dose, single or two shots; five or six received placebo; per-sample allocation not given. Collection of samples fell on day 63 after the first vaccine or placebo injection. The V gene's germline CDR1 is SGHAT and CDR2 FQNNGV. This CDR3 has 16 residues. Trimming removed 1 base at V and 6 bases at J, with 19 bases between. Sequenced by immunoSEQ multiplex PCR; TCRdb stores in-frame clones only, minus some. The table shows more than 300,000 clones, with approximately 90% occurring only once. The sample holds a few counts of this clone.

This sequence was found in a person aged 18-65 years who received the Ad26.COV2.S COVID-19 vaccine or a placebo. The gene calls are TRBV11-2 and TRBJ2-7, with D perhaps matching TRBD1 or TRBD2 (5 bases each). Specimen: peripheral blood, collected in a trial of Ad26.COV2.S vaccine versus placebo. CDR3 sequence: CASSLGSGRSVVEQYF. CDR3 nucleotides: TGTGCCAGCAGCTTAGGTTCGGGACGGAGCGTCGTCGAGCAGTACTTC.